This paragraph reports one T cell receptor beta chain. It was with a sample-barcoded 5' primer and a J-beta primer mix that a second PCR of roughly 6 to 12 cycles was run. TCRdb processed the 5' RACE reads anew with MiXCR; each CDR3 protein has one entry. The sample includes some 750,000 distinct CDR3 sequences, 22% of them seen just once. The sample comes from a study of blood T cells in healthy people across ages. The CDR3 is made up of 14 amino acids. CDR1 is DFQATT, CDR2 SNEGSKA, per germline (reference sequence). The source of this sequence is a man between 65 and 85 years old in good health. This sequence joins TRBV20-1 and TRBJ2-1, with 9 bases that match TRBD1. The DNA end lines up better with TRBJ2-7; the J call may be wrong. Sequencing used blood. In DNA form, the CDR3 reads TGCAGCGTAGGGACAGGGAATGAGGTCTACGAGCAGTACTTC. This sequence encodes CSVGTGNEVYEQYF.